What follows are 8 T cell receptor beta chains derived from one specimen sequenced in a study of T cells in Graves' hyperthyroidism and ophthalmopathy. TCR beta CDR3 regions were amplified from RNA. HTBI primers drove first-round RT-PCR of the TCR CDR3. TCRdb re-analysed the multiplex PCR reads in MiXCR, keeping a single row per CDR3 protein. Here the sample spans 300,000 to 500,000 distinct CDR3 sequences, over 12% being singletons. Material: blood. These receptors all come from a man aged 50 or older with Graves' ophthalmopathy.

The chain joins TRBV3-1 to TRBJ2-5, with 14 bases aligning to TRBD2. Per germline, CDR1 LGHDT and CDR2 YNNKEL (reference sequence). The trim removed 1 base at V and 3 bases at J, leaving 4 bases unmatched. The CDR3 has 17 residues. DNA of the CDR3: TGTGCCAGCAGCCAAGTGGGACTAGCGGGAGTTGAAGAGACCCAGTACTTC. Residues: CASSQVGLAGVEETQYF.

In this sample, this clonotype turned up many times. The chain joins TRBV2 to TRBJ2-1, with 8 positions matching TRBD1. Germline trimming cut 6 bases from V and 8 bases from J; bases unmatched to any gene: 21. Germline CDR1 SNHLY, CDR2 FYNNEI. The CDR3 is 18 residues long. The CDR3 nucleotides are TGTGCCAGCAGGACCGCCGCCGGGGCAGGGGGCTCTTCCTATGAGCAGTTCTTC. The encoded protein is CASRTAAGAGGSSYEQFF.

This clonotype was observed many times. The J gene is TRBJ2-7, the V gene TRBV30, with a tentative D call TRBD1 (6 bases). The length of the CDR3 is 11 residues. V lost 4 bases and J lost 3, with 7 bases in between. Germline values: CDR1 GTSNPN, CDR2 SVGIG (reference sequence). The CDR3 DNA reads as TGTGCCTGGACGGACAGCTACGAGCAGTACTTC. Protein product: CAWTDSYEQYF.

This clonotype has at least ten counts. The rearrangement joins TRBV5-1 to TRBJ2-7; D might be TRBD2 (5 bases). CDR3 size: 14 residues. Germline CDR1 reads SGHRS; CDR2 reads YFSETQ. V lost 0 bases and J lost 0, with 7 bases in between. This CDR3 reads CASSLGRGSYEQYF. As DNA, the CDR3 is TGCGCCAGCAGCTTGGGACGGGGCTCCTACGAGCAGTACTTC.

This clonotype was seen just once. The rearrangement links TRBV6-2 or TRBV6-3 to TRBJ1-1, with D maybe TRBD1 (5 bases). The CDR3 consists of 13 residues. V was cut by 5 bases and J by 1 base, with 8 bases left in between. The germline V gene encodes CDR1 MNHEY and CDR2 SVGEGT. The DNA for the CDR3 is TGTGCCAGCAGTAACAGGAGGAACACTGAAGCTTTCTTT. Translation: CASSNRRNTEAFF.

This clonotype was seen many times. The chain's CDR3 is CASSLVAGGGRYEQYF. The CDR3 DNA follows: TGTGCCAGCAGCTTAGTTGCGGGAGGTGGCCGGTACGAGCAGTACTTC. J is TRBJ2-7 and V is TRBV7-9, with 8 positions matching TRBD2. CDR1 SEHNR and CDR2 FQNEAQ come from the germline V gene (reference sequence). CDR3 size: 16 residues. Trimming took 1 base from V and 4 from J; bases not matched to a gene: 9.

V is TRBV15 and J is TRBJ2-3; D is unresolved. Looked up from germline, CDR1 is LNHNV and CDR2 is YYDKDF (reference sequence). Trimming stripped 8 bases from V and 2 bases from J, with 11 bases between. The CDR3 is 13 residues long. CDR3 protein: CATLFTDTDTQYF. In DNA form, the CDR3 reads TGTGCCACCCTTTTCACCGACACAGATACGCAGTATTTT.

At least ten counts were recorded for this clonotype. The chain has TRBV18 and TRBJ1-2, with a weak D call TRBD1 (5 bases). Per germline, CDR1 KGHSH and CDR2 LQKENI. V shed 6 bases and J shed 3 bases, with 14 bases lying between them. This CDR3 comprises 14 residues. CDR3 loop: CASSPNVGDYGYTF. For the CDR3, the DNA is TGTGCCAGCTCCCCGAACGTAGGGGACTATGGCTACACCTTC. Supplemented by reference TRBV18 and TRBJ1-2, the full variable domain reads NAGVMQNPRHLVRRRGQEARLRCSPMKGHSHVYWYRQLPEEGLKFMVYLQKENIIDESGMPKERFSAEFPKEGPSILRIQQVVRGDSAAYFCASSPNVGDYGYTFGSGTRLTVV.